Below, 20 T cell receptor beta chains from the same sample are listed, as sequenced in a study of T cells in Graves' hyperthyroidism and ophthalmopathy. Template material for amplifying TCR beta CDR3 regions consisted of RNA transcripts. The HTBI primer set drove a first-round RT-PCR of the TCR CDR3. Each CDR3 protein gets one entry after TCRdb re-called the multiplex PCR reads with MiXCR. The data hold about 280,000 distinct CDR3 sequences, with less than 30% observed a single time. The sequencing input was blood. Receptors originate from a man aged 35 to 55 with Graves' hyperthyroidism that later progressed to Graves' ophthalmopathy.

This clonotype was found many times. The V gene is TRBV20-1, the J gene TRBJ1-2; a weak D match, TRBD1 (6 bases). Between the trimmed V and J ends, which lost 0 bases and 7 bases, there was a span of 15 bases. The CDR3 is made up of 14 amino acids. Germline V gives CDR1 DFQATT, CDR2 SNEGSKA (reference sequence). The CDR3 here is CSARDSRGLGGYTF. The CDR3 DNA sequence: TGCAGTGCTAGAGATTCTCGGGGGCTAGGTGGCTACACCTTC.

This clonotype has a count of ten or more. The chain carries TRBV6-1 and TRBJ1-5; TRBD1 might be the D (5 bases). Germline V CDR1 and CDR2: MNHNS, SASEGT. V lost 2 bases and J 2 bases, leaving 10 bases between the germline ends. The CDR3 sequence is 15 residues long. The CDR3 protein is CASSEWGVGNQPQHF. CDR3 in DNA: TGTGCCAGCAGTGAATGGGGGGTCGGCAATCAGCCCCAGCATTTT.

The genes are TRBV7-2 and TRBJ2-7, with 7 bases aligning to TRBD2. The V and J ends lost 2 bases and 6 bases, in that order; junction bases with no gene match: 4. Germline values: CDR1 SGHTA, CDR2 FQGNSA. The CDR3 runs to 13 residues. The CDR3: CASSLRLAVEQYF. The CDR3 bases are TGTGCCAGCAGCTTACGCCTAGCGGTCGAGCAGTACTTC.

There are many counts of this clonotype. The V and J genes are TRBV12-3 or TRBV12-4 and TRBJ2-2; D gene uncertain. The CDR3 has 14 amino acids. V gave up 6 bases and J gave up 1 base, with 9 bases separating them. For the CDR3, the DNA is TGTGCCAGCAGCCACCCAAAGAACACCGGGGAGCTGTTTTTT. Translation: CASSHPKNTGELFF.

The chain employs TRBV5-1 and TRBJ2-7, with 7 bases fitting TRBD1. CDR3 length equals 14 residues. Trimming took 4 bases from V and 2 from J; bases not matched to a gene: 6. In germline, CDR1 is SGHRS, CDR2 YFSETQ. Here the CDR3 reads CASSVGQAPYEQYF. For the CDR3, the DNA is TGCGCCAGCAGCGTCGGACAGGCCCCCTACGAGCAGTACTTC.

This clonotype was counted many times. CDR3 region: CATSDLGRTFGYTF. DNA for the CDR3: TGTGCCACCAGTGATTTGGGCAGGACGTTCGGCTACACCTTC. The J gene is TRBJ1-2, the V gene TRBV24-1; D gene unclear. From germline, CDR1 is KGHDR and CDR2 SFDVKD. V was clipped by 0 bases and J by 8 bases, with 12 bases between them. CDR3 size: 14 residues.

V usage is TRBV6-2 or TRBV6-3 and J usage is TRBJ2-2, with 12 bases identical to TRBD1. The V segment lost 6 bases and the J segment 2 bases; nucleotides outside the gene matches: 13. Germline CDR1 and CDR2: MNHEY and SVGEGT. The length of the CDR3 is 19 residues. The CDR3 region is CASRNRDRGLSRNTGELFF. As DNA, the CDR3 is TGTGCCAGCAGAAACCGGGACAGGGGGCTTTCGAGAAACACCGGGGAGCTGTTTTTT.

This clonotype was counted at least ten times. The V and J genes are TRBV6-5 and TRBJ1-1; D is undetermined. This CDR3 comprises 16 residues. V lost 6 bases and J lost 2, with 19 bases in between. CDR1 is MNHEY and CDR2 is SVGAGI in the germline V gene. CDR3 region: CASRVGRVPQNTEAFF. Here the CDR3 DNA reads TGTGCCAGCAGGGTTGGGCGCGTGCCCCAAAACACTGAAGCTTTCTTT.

This clonotype was counted between two and nine times. This chain uses TRBV13 with TRBJ1-2, with D uncertain. V lost 7 bases, J lost 2 bases, and 14 bases lay in between. The CDR3 extends over 14 amino acids. Looked up from germline, CDR1 is PRHDT and CDR2 is FYEKMQ (reference sequence). CDR3 residues: CASNPVLSNYGYTF. Written as DNA, the CDR3 is TGTGCCAGCAACCCCGTCCTCTCCAACTATGGCTACACCTTC. Full variable domain (rest looked up from reference TRBV13 and TRBJ1-2): AAGVIQSPRHLIKEKRETATLKCYPIPRHDTVYWYQQGPGQDPQFLISFYEKMQSDKGSIPDRFSAQQFSDYHSELNMSSLELGDSALYFCASNPVLSNYGYTFGSGTRLTVV.

The sample holds many counts of this clonotype. The chain joins TRBV20-1 to TRBJ2-3; weak D call: TRBD2 (5 bases). This CDR3 comprises 15 residues. The germline CDR1 and CDR2 sequences are DFQATT and SNEGSKA (reference sequence). Trimming removed 4 bases at V and 6 bases at J, with 20 bases between. The CDR3 bases are TGCAGTGCTATGCCCGGAGGCGGTTTTGTGGATACGCAGTATTTT. Encoded protein: CSAMPGGGFVDTQYF.

This clonotype has ten or more counts. The chain is built from TRBV28 and TRBJ1-3; maybe TRBD1 (5 bases). V was cut by 6 bases and J by 0 bases, with 12 bases left in between. Germline assignment: CDR1 MDHEN and CDR2 SYDVKM. This CDR3 has 15 amino acids. CDR3 residues: CASRAGVSSGNTIYF. The CDR3 DNA is TGTGCCAGCAGGGCGGGGGTCAGCTCTGGAAACACCATATATTTT.

This clonotype was counted ten times or more. The J gene is TRBJ1-2, the V gene TRBV10-3; D is uncertain. Germline V lookup: CDR1 ENHRY, CDR2 SYGVKD. The germline V and J ends were trimmed by 6 bases and 3 bases, with 23 bases remaining between them. The CDR3 runs to 17 residues. Here the CDR3 DNA reads TGTGCCATCAGCACCCCGGTAGGGCCCACCACCCACTATGGCTACACCTTC. This codes for CAISTPVGPTTHYGYTF.

This clonotype was counted at least ten times. The chain employs TRBV29-1 and TRBJ2-4; TRBD1 matches at 10 bases. V lost 5 bases, J lost 4 bases, and 5 bases stayed unmatched. CDR1 and CDR2 from the germline V gene are SQVTM and ANQGSEA. The CDR3 loop spans 14 amino acids. The CDR3 here is CSVIPGQGKNIQYF. The CDR3 DNA reads TGCAGCGTTATACCGGGACAGGGGAAAAACATTCAGTACTTC.

The V and J genes are TRBV3-1 and TRBJ2-7; 7 bases line up with TRBD2. There are 15 residues in the CDR3. The germline V gene encodes CDR1 LGHDT and CDR2 YNNKEL (reference sequence). The junction had 4 bases not matched to a gene; V was cut back by 0 bases and J by 2 bases. For the CDR3, the DNA is TGTGCCAGCAGCCAAGATTTCAGCGGGACCTACGAGCAGTACTTC. Protein: CASSQDFSGTYEQYF.

This clonotype was recorded at least ten times. The chain has TRBV12-3 or TRBV12-4 and TRBJ2-7, with D possibly TRBD1 on 6 matching bases. Trimming left V 2 bases short and J 9 bases short, with 11 bases between. This CDR3 is 12 amino acids long. In DNA form, the CDR3 reads TGTGCCAGCAGTTTAAGCCCAGGGGTGCAGTACTTC. Amino acid sequence: CASSLSPGVQYF.

This clonotype was recorded many times. The chain uses TRBV6-2 or TRBV6-3 and TRBJ1-1; no reliable D call. Germline CDR1 reads MNHEY; CDR2 reads SVGEGT. The ends were cut back, 6 bases at V and 3 bases at J, with 11 bases in the middle. The CDR3 consists of 13 residues. CDR3 DNA: TGTGCCAGCAGCCACGCTTTATACACTGAAGCTTTCTTT. Translated, it gives CASSHALYTEAFF.

This clonotype was detected ten times or more. The V gene is TRBV30, the J gene TRBJ2-7; D is uncertain. Germline-derived CDR1 and CDR2 are GTSNPN and SVGIG (reference sequence). CDR3 length: 11 amino acids. V gave up 3 bases and J gave up 4 bases, with 7 bases separating them. The CDR3 is CAWRGSYEQYF. The CDR3 nucleotides are TGTGCCTGGAGGGGTTCGTACGAGCAGTACTTC.

This clonotype was recorded many times. The V and J genes are TRBV6-2 or TRBV6-3 and TRBJ2-7; 10 nucleotides line up with TRBD2. This CDR3 comprises 19 residues. V gave up 3 bases and J gave up 3 bases; unmatched junction bases: 17. Germline loops: CDR1 MNHEY, CDR2 SVGEGT. The CDR3 sequence: CASSYTRGAGGHRSYEQYF. CDR3 coding DNA: TGTGCCAGCAGTTATACAAGGGGAGCGGGAGGGCACCGAAGCTACGAGCAGTACTTC.

The chain joins TRBV9 to TRBJ2-7; possible D gene TRBD1, 5 bases. The CDR3 has 17 amino acids. Trimming left V 4 bases short and J 0 bases short, with 20 bases between. Germline V gives CDR1 SGDLS, CDR2 YYNGEE. CDR3 protein: CASSSRTEAGFSYEQYF. The CDR3 DNA sequence: TGTGCCAGCAGCTCACGGACCGAAGCAGGGTTCTCCTACGAGCAGTACTTC.

In this sample, this clonotype turned up many times. This chain connects TRBV5-1 to TRBJ2-2; TRBD2 matches at 10 bases. This CDR3 comprises 15 residues. The V and J ends lost 2 bases and 5 bases, in that order; junction bases with no gene match: 3. The germline V gene has CDR1 SGHRS and CDR2 YFSETQ. CDR3 DNA sequence: TGCGCCAGCAGCTTAACTAGCGGGACGACCGGGGAGCTGTTTTTT. It translates to CASSLTSGTTGELFF.